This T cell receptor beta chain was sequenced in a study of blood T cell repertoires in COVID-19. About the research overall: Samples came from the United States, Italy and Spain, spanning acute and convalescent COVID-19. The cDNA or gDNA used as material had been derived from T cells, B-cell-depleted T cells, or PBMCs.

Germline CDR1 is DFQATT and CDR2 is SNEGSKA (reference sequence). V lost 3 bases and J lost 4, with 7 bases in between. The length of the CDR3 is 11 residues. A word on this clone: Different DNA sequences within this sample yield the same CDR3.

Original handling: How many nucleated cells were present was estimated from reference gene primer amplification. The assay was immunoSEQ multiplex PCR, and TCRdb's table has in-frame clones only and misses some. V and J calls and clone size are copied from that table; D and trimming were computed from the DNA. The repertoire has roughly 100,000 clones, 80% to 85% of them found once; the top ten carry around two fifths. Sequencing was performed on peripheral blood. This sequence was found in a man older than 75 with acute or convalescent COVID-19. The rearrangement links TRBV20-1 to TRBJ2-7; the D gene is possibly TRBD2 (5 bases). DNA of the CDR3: TGCAGTGCTAGCCGAGGGTACGAGCAGTACTTC. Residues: CSASRGYEQYF.